Sequencing of this T cell receptor (beta chain) was carried out in a study of OX40 agonist ivuxolimab in advanced cancers. Some background on the complete study: The costimulatory receptor OX40 (CD134) was targeted by ivuxolimab, a fully human IgG2 agonistic monoclonal antibody. Intravenous ivuxolimab was administered to patients every 2 weeks at six dose levels: 0.01, 0.1, 0.3, 1.5, 3 and 10 mg/kg. Among the roughly 52 dose-escalation patients, about 19 had hepatocellular carcinoma, approximately 15 melanoma, 9 renal cell carcinoma and 9 head and neck cancer. A male proportion of 75% to 85% and a mean age of approximately 61 years, ranging from 23 to 79, were recorded for the dose-escalation cohort. Prior anti-PD-1, anti-PD-L1 or anti-CTLA-4 therapy was permitted, and less than 45% of dose-escalation patients had received checkpoint inhibitors. Partial responses were achieved by three dose-escalation patients, of whom one had hepatocellular carcinoma and two had cutaneous melanoma. The point of sequencing TCRbeta in the periphery was to test whether ivuxolimab changed TCR sequence diversity and drove clonal T-cell expansion. The paper reports the monotherapy dose-escalation portion (N ≈ 52 patients) of the phase I ivuxolimab trial.

Genomic DNA was isolated from the sorted cells so that the TCRbeta CDR3 region could be sequenced. The immunoSEQ Assay was used for sequencing of TCRbeta CDR3 regions. What TCRdb holds here is the immuneACCESS table cut down to in-frame rearrangements. Part of the clones is not present; checked against another copy, under half of the missing clones reflect an unresolved V gene, and the others are unexplained. This sample gives tens of thousands of clones in total; about 87% of them show up just once. The ten largest account for approximately 33% of the sample. General findings and caveats noted by the study authors: Low levels of normalized T-cell clonal expansion were also seen in some patients who did not respond. At doses of 0.1 to 3.0 mg/kg, clonal expansion of both CD4+ and CD8+ blood T cells was observed from baseline to week 6. After ivuxolimab, CD8+ T cells had more expanded clones than CD4+ T cells on average. Partial responders in the 0.1-3.0 mg/kg groups had among the lowest normalized peripheral clonal expansion, especially among CD8+ T cells. Antigen specificity was not determined for the clonally expanded peripheral T cells.

On this clone itself: Its antigen has not been determined. No much larger clone exists at a distance of one base, and base qualities are not known.

The trial excluded patients who had a history of autoimmune disease or were on systemic immunosuppression. Peripheral blood for TCR sequencing was collected from all dose cohorts at baseline, on cycle 4 day 1, and on cycle 7 day 1. Samples came from an open-label, multicenter, first-in-human phase I dose-escalation trial of ivuxolimab. The trial enrolled adults with locally advanced or metastatic head and neck squamous cell, hepatocellular, melanoma or renal cell carcinoma. Before TCR sequencing, CD4+ and CD8+ T cells were separately sorted from peripheral blood. The germline V gene (reference sequence) specifies LNHDA as CDR1 and SQIVND as CDR2. The CDR3 sequence holds 15 residues, the cysteine and phenylalanine included. Only CDR3 DNA remains: 45 bases, in frame from the first base. Trimming leaves V shorter by 5 bases and J shorter by 4 bases, with the junction holding 8 bases beyond the gene matches.

The sequence was collected from an adult with an advanced solid tumor such as melanoma, head and neck, liver or kidney cancer. This specimen was CD4+ or CD8+ T cells sorted from blood, taken in a trial of the OX40 agonist ivuxolimab. Recombination connected TRBV19 to TRBJ2-7, with 10 bases in between that match TRBD1. The CDR3 region reads CASSSGGTGVYEQYF. In nucleotides, the sequence is TGTGCCAGTAGTTCGGGGGGGACAGGGGTTTACGAGCAGTACTTC.